This passage covers 28 T cell receptor beta chains from one sample sequenced in a study of T-cell memory formation after mild COVID-19. One entry per CDR3 protein results from TCRdb running MiXCR on the 5' RACE reads. The repertoire holds 400,000 to 500,000 distinct CDR3 sequences, with approximately 20% as singletons. Sequencing was carried out using PBMCs or a T cell subset sorted from them (not recorded which). The receptor set was obtained from an adult woman who had mild COVID-19 (a few samples of this study predate the infection). Cell type and time point are not known.

This clonotype came up a few times. The rearrangement links TRBV4-1 to TRBJ1-2; no clear D gene. This CDR3 is built from 14 residues. In germline, CDR1 is MGHRA, CDR2 YSYEKL. The V gene lost 1 base and the J gene lost 5 bases, with 11 bases spanning the gap. CDR3 loop: CASSQVRTGYGYTF. The CDR3 DNA follows: TGCGCCAGCAGCCAAGTAAGGACGGGTTATGGCTACACCTTC.

This chain links TRBV10-2 with TRBJ2-1; TRBD2 aligns across 8 bases. Germline trimming cut 8 bases from V and 1 base from J; bases unmatched to any gene: 19. The CDR3 has 19 amino acids. The germline V gene encodes CDR1 WSHSY and CDR2 SAAADI. The CDR3 DNA reads TGCGCCAGCGATTTCCTCGGAGGGATGGCGGGAGGATCCTACAATGAGCAGTTCTTC. This translates into CASDFLGGMAGGSYNEQFF.

This chain uses TRBV10-3 with TRBJ2-7, with 9 bases fitting TRBD1. Germline trimming cut 7 bases from V and 2 bases from J; bases unmatched to any gene: 6. Germline V CDR1 and CDR2: ENHRY, SYGVKD. This CDR3 has 14 residues. The CDR3 here is CAITPGQGTYEQYF. CDR3 bases: TGTGCCATCACCCCGGGACAGGGTACCTACGAGCAGTACTTC.

A few counts support this clonotype. The chain recombines TRBV6-4 with TRBJ1-4; no clear D gene. Germline lookup yields CDR1 MRHNA and CDR2 SNTAGT. Trimming removed 3 bases at V and 0 bases at J, with 8 bases between. CDR3 length: 15 amino acids. CDR3: CASSEGSSTNEKLFF. CDR3 nucleotide sequence: TGTGCCAGCAGTGAGGGCAGTTCAACTAATGAAAAACTGTTTTTT.

The rearrangement joins TRBV6-2 or TRBV6-3 to TRBJ2-2, with D perhaps TRBD1 or TRBD2 (5 bases each). The length of the CDR3 is 17 residues. Germline V gene sequence: CDR1 MNHEY, CDR2 SVGEGT. V lost 4 bases and J lost 0, with 15 bases in between. The CDR3, as DNA: TGTGCCAGCAGTTCGGGACCCCGATATGCGAACACCGGGGAGCTGTTTTTT. Its protein is CASSSGPRYANTGELFF.

The V gene is TRBV5-1, the J gene TRBJ2-1; 9 nucleotides agree with TRBD2. The V gene end was trimmed by 5 bases and the J gene end by 6 bases; junction bases not matched to a gene: 6. Per the germline V gene, CDR1 is SGHRS and CDR2 is YFSETQ. The CDR3 is made up of 14 amino acids. The CDR3 spells CASRLGTSSNEQFF. CDR3 nucleotides: TGCGCCAGCAGACTTGGGACTAGCAGCAATGAGCAGTTCTTC.

This clonotype was seen only a few times. The genes are TRBV12-3 or TRBV12-4 and TRBJ2-5; 8 bases align to TRBD1. This CDR3 is built from 13 residues. V shed 8 bases and J 5 bases; nucleotides not matched to a gene: 7. The CDR3: CASAGTGVETQYF. The DNA for the CDR3 is TGTGCCAGCGCCGGGACAGGAGTGGAGACCCAGTACTTC.

The V and J genes are TRBV12-3 or TRBV12-4 and TRBJ2-7, with TRBD1 matching over 7 bases. The CDR3 totals 13 residues. V shed 6 bases and J 6 bases; nucleotides not matched to a gene: 8. The CDR3 coding sequence is TGTGCCAGCAGGAGGACAGGAGTTCGCGAGCAGTACTTC. The encoded protein is CASRRTGVREQYF.

This clonotype has ten or more counts. The chain couples TRBV5-1 to TRBJ2-1; tentative D call: TRBD2 (6 bases). V was clipped by 4 bases and J by 0 bases, with 14 bases between them. Germline CDR1 reads SGHRS; CDR2 reads YFSETQ. The CDR3 has 16 amino acids. Here the CDR3 reads CASSKLSGGSYNEQFF. CDR3 coding DNA: TGCGCCAGCAGCAAACTTAGCGGTGGCTCCTACAATGAGCAGTTCTTC.

The rearrangement uses TRBV9 and TRBJ1-1; TRBD1 agrees at 8 bases. Per the germline V gene, CDR1 is SGDLS and CDR2 is YYNGEE. The V segment lost 0 bases and the J segment 1 base; nucleotides outside the gene matches: 2. CDR3 length equals 15 residues. The CDR3 bases are TGTGCCAGCAGCGTAGCCGACAGGGGGAACACTGAAGCTTTCTTT. Amino acid sequence: CASSVADRGNTEAFF.

Remarks on this clonotype: A much larger clone sits a single nucleotide away, making a read error possible. The chain carries TRBV20-1 and TRBJ1-2; D is ambiguous. The germline CDR1 and CDR2 sequences are DFQATT and SNEGSKA (reference sequence). V lost 6 bases, J lost 3 bases, and 2 bases lay in between. The CDR3 is 9 residues long. CDR3 sequence reads: CSADYGYTF. For the CDR3, the DNA is TGCAGTGCAGACTATGGCTACACCTTC.

This sequence joins TRBV13 and TRBJ1-6; TRBD1 aligns across 7 bases. This CDR3 region has 16 residues. The junction had 4 bases not matched to a gene; V was cut back by 5 bases and J by 0 bases. CDR1 and CDR2 from the germline V gene are PRHDT and FYEKMQ (reference sequence). The CDR3 DNA reads TGTGCCAGCAGCGCGTCAGGGGGCTCCTATAATTCACCCCTCCACTTT. Encoded protein: CASSASGGSYNSPLHF.

Concerning this clonotype itself: Sequence at one end of the junction differs from germline and may be a read error. The chain joins TRBV4-3 to TRBJ2-3; D could derive from TRBD1 or TRBD2 (5 bases each). The CDR3 runs to 17 residues. The V gene's germline CDR1 is LGHNA and CDR2 YSLEER. CDR3 protein: CASSQESGGVSADTQYF. CDR3 DNA sequence: TGCGCCAGCAGCCAAGAGAGTGGGGGAGTCAGTGCAGATACTCAGTATTTT.

The V and J genes are TRBV28 and TRBJ2-7; a weak D match, TRBD1 (7 bases). The V gene's germline CDR1 is MDHEN and CDR2 SYDVKM. This CDR3 spans 19 amino acids. Trimming removed 4 bases from V and 0 bases from J, with 25 bases in between. CDR3 DNA: TGTGCCAGCAGTTGGGGGGTTCGTCGTGCCGGGACAGTCTCCTACGAGCAGTACTTC. Its translation: CASSWGVRRAGTVSYEQYF.

This clonotype was detected ten times or more. V usage is TRBV12-3 or TRBV12-4 and J usage is TRBJ2-7; D unclear. V lost 3 bases to trimming and J lost 3 bases, with 9 bases between them. The CDR3 totals 13 residues. The CDR3 coding sequence is TGTGCCAGCAGTTTGGCAGGCAACTACGAGCAGTACTTC. As protein: CASSLAGNYEQYF.

The chain links TRBV20-1 to TRBJ2-5; TRBD1 matches 8 bases. Germline V gives CDR1 DFQATT, CDR2 SNEGSKA (reference sequence). This CDR3 has 14 amino acids. After removal of 5 bases from V and 1 base from J, the junction contained 6 bases not matched to a gene. The CDR3: CSAQTGGLQETQYF. The CDR3 DNA reads TGCAGTGCTCAAACAGGGGGTCTCCAAGAGACCCAGTACTTC.

There are a few counts of this clonotype. The chain joins TRBV6-5 to TRBJ2-3; D gene ambiguous. The V end was cut by 6 bases, the J end by 0 bases, with 10 bases between. Germline V gene lookup returns CDR1 MNHEY and CDR2 SVGAGI. The CDR3 runs 14 residues. As DNA, the CDR3 is TGTGCCAGCAGGGAGCAGGCTAGCACAGATACGCAGTATTTT. This translates into CASREQASTDTQYF.

CDR3 in amino acids: CASSPQGSGNTIYF. The CDR3 region has the DNA TGCGCCAGCAGCCCTCAGGGTTCTGGAAACACCATATATTTT. V usage is TRBV5-1 and J usage is TRBJ1-3, with D maybe TRBD1 (5 bases). Germline V gene sequence: CDR1 SGHRS, CDR2 YFSETQ. CDR3 length equals 14 residues. Trimming took 4 bases from V and 1 from J, leaving 9 bases between them.

Only a few counts were recorded for this clonotype. The rearrangement joins TRBV13 to TRBJ2-7; D is tentatively TRBD1 or TRBD2 (6 bases each). V lost 7 bases, J lost 4 bases, and 17 bases lay in between. Germline CDR1 reads PRHDT; CDR2 reads FYEKMQ (reference sequence). This CDR3 comprises 14 residues. CDR3 in DNA: TGTGCCAGCACCACCGGACCGGGGGCATACGAGCAGTACTTC. Translating it yields CASTTGPGAYEQYF. Supplemented by reference TRBV13 and TRBJ2-7, the full variable domain reads AAGVIQSPRHLIKEKRETATLKCYPIPRHDTVYWYQQGPGQDPQFLISFYEKMQSDKGSIPDRFSAQQFSDYHSELNMSSLELGDSALYFCASTTGPGAYEQYFGPGTRLTVT.

The V and J genes are TRBV9 and TRBJ1-6; possible D gene TRBD1, 5 bases. Looked up from germline, CDR1 is SGDLS and CDR2 is YYNGEE. The V and J ends lost 0 bases and 10 bases respectively, with 14 bases between them. This CDR3 comprises 15 residues. CDR3 residues: CASSVEGAHPSPLHF. CDR3 nucleotide sequence: TGTGCCAGCAGCGTAGAAGGGGCCCACCCCTCACCCCTCCACTTT.

This clonotype was seen a few times. The V call is TRBV24-1, the J call TRBJ2-5, with no clear D. The CDR3 consists of 15 residues. Germline CDR1 KGHDR, CDR2 SFDVKD. Between the trimmed V and J ends, which lost 4 bases and 4 bases, there was a span of 15 bases. CDR3 residues: CATSDPGRVGETQYF. CDR3 DNA sequence: TGTGCCACCAGTGACCCTGGACGGGTAGGAGAGACCCAGTACTTC.

The V call is TRBV5-1, the J call TRBJ2-3; no reliable D call. Trimming took 0 bases from V and 2 from J, leaving 10 bases between them. In germline, CDR1 is SGHRS, CDR2 YFSETQ. This CDR3 comprises 15 residues. CDR3 region: CASSLVGPDTDTQYF. Here the CDR3 DNA reads TGCGCCAGCAGCTTGGTCGGGCCGGACACAGATACGCAGTATTTT.

This clonotype was counted between two and nine times. The CDR3 loop reads CASSLADQGSSYEQYF. The DNA for the CDR3 is TGCGCCAGCAGCTTGGCCGATCAGGGGAGCTCCTACGAGCAGTACTTC. The rearrangement joins TRBV5-1 to TRBJ2-7; weak D call: TRBD1 (6 bases). V was trimmed by 0 bases and J by 0 bases, leaving 13 bases between them. The CDR3 is 16 amino acids. Per germline, CDR1 SGHRS and CDR2 YFSETQ.

The genes are TRBV29-1 and TRBJ2-5, with no clear D. Trimming stripped 5 bases from V and 1 base from J, with 11 bases between. The CDR3 has 13 residues. Germline V CDR1 and CDR2: SQVTM, ANQGSEA. The chain's CDR3 is CSVQSSSQETQYF. The DNA for the CDR3 is TGCAGCGTTCAAAGTAGTTCCCAAGAGACCCAGTACTTC.

This clonotype was counted only a few times. V gene TRBV2 combines with J gene TRBJ2-3, with D possibly TRBD2 on 6 matching bases. With 4 bases removed from V and 0 bases from J, the gap between germline ends came to 17 bases. The CDR3 is 17 amino acids. CDR1 is SNHLY and CDR2 is FYNNEI in the germline V gene. This CDR3 reads CASSVDSAGTSTDTQYF. The CDR3 coding sequence is TGTGCCAGCAGTGTGGATTCAGCAGGGACTAGCACAGATACGCAGTATTTT.

This chain links TRBV6-2 or TRBV6-3 with TRBJ2-7; 8 bases map to TRBD2. The CDR3 is 15 amino acids. Germline V gives CDR1 MNHEY, CDR2 SVGEGT. The trim removed 0 bases at V and 3 bases at J, leaving 4 bases unmatched. The DNA for the CDR3 is TGTGCCAGCAGTTACTCACTAGCGGCCTACTACGAGCAGTACTTC. Amino acid sequence: CASSYSLAAYYEQYF.

V and J are TRBV4-2 and TRBJ2-3, with 8 bases identical to TRBD1. The CDR3 spans 15 residues. CDR1 and CDR2 (germline): LGHNA, YNFKEQ. V lost 4 bases to trimming and J lost 4 bases; unmatched junction nucleotides: 7. This CDR3 is CASSRRQGSADTQYF. In nucleotides, the CDR3 is TGTGCCAGCAGCCGCCGACAGGGGAGCGCAGATACGCAGTATTTT.

This clonotype was detected only a few times. CDR3 coding DNA: TGTGCCAGCAGGAGACTGGAGACCTACGAGCAGTACTTC. This codes for CASRRLETYEQYF. The gene calls are TRBV6-6 and TRBJ2-7; the D is unclear. The germline V and J ends were trimmed by 6 bases and 2 bases, with 11 bases remaining between them. Germline values: CDR1 MNHNY, CDR2 SVGAGI (reference sequence). CDR3 size: 13 residues.